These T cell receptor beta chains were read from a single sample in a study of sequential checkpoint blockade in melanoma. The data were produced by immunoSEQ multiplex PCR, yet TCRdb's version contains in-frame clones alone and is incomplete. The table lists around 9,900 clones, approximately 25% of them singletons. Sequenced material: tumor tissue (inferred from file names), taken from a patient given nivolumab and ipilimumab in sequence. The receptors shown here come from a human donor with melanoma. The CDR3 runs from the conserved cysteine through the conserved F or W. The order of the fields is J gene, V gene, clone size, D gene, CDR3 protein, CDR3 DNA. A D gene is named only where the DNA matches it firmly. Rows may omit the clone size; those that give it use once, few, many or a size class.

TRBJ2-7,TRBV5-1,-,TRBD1,CASSLETGEYEQYF,TGCGCCAGCAGCTTGGAGACAGGGGAGTACGAGCAGTACTTC
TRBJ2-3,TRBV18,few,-,CASSPAGKKADTQYF,TGTGCCAGCTCACCTGCCGGTAAGAAGGCAGATACGCAGTATTTT
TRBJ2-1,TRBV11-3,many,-,CASSLYRGAGYNEQFF,TGTGCCAGCAGCTTGTACCGGGGGGCGGGTTACAATGAGCAGTTCTTC
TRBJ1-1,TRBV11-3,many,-,CASSFVKEIYTEAFF,TGTGCCAGCAGCTTTGTCAAGGAAATCTACACTGAAGCTTTCTTT
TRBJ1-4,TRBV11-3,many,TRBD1,CASSRSDRDNEKLFF,TGTGCCAGCAGCCGTTCTGACAGGGACAATGAAAAACTGTTTTTT
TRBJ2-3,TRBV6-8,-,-,CASRANDRGSTDTQYF,TGTGCCAGCCGCGCAAACGATCGGGGTAGCACAGATACGCAGTATTTT
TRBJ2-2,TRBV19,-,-,CASSPLQGTGELFF,TGTGCCAGTAGTCCCCTGCAGGGCACCGGGGAGCTGTTTTTT
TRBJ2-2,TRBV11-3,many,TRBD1,CASSIDRDRGTGELFF,TGTGCCAGCAGCATAGACCGGGACAGGGGCACCGGGGAGCTGTTTTTT
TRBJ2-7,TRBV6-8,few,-,CASRPRGALYEQYF,TGTGCCAGCAGGCCTCGAGGCGCCCTCTACGAGCAGTACTTC
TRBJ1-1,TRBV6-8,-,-,CASSYDIRGTEAFF,TGTGCCAGCAGTTACGACATCAGGGGTACTGAAGCTTTCTTT
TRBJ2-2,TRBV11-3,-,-,CASSFSGNAGELFF,TGTGCCAGCAGCTTTTCGGGGAACGCCGGGGAGCTGTTTTTT
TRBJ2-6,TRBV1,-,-,CTSRSEGLCTRANVLTF,TGCACCAGCAGGTCCGAAGGTTTGTGCACACGGGCCAACGTCCTGACTTTC
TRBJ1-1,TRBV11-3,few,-,CASSPRAVGTEAFF,TGTGCCAGCAGCCCCCGGGCGGTCGGCACTGAAGCTTTCTTT
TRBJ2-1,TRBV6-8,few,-,CASSLDRGGENEQFF,TGTGCCAGCAGTCTAGACAGAGGGGGGGAAAATGAGCAGTTCTTC
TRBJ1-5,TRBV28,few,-,CASSLVGGPSNQPQHF,TGTGCCAGCAGTTTGGTGGGGGGACCTAGCAATCAGCCCCAGCATTTT
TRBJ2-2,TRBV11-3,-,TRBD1,CASSQGQVRTGELFF,TGTGCCAGCAGCCAGGGACAGGTTCGGACCGGGGAGCTGTTTTTT
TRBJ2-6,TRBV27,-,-,CASSFLPKSWAGSGANVLTF,TGTGCCAGCAGTTTCCTTCCTAAGTCGTGGGCGGGCTCTGGGGCCAACGTCCTGACTTTC
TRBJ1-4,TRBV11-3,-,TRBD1,CASSPRDRGANEKLFF,TGTGCCAGCAGCCCCCGGGACAGGGGGGCTAATGAAAAACTGTTTTTT
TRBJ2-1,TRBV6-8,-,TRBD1,CASRAGDSYNEQFF,TGTGCCAGCAGGGCCGGGGACAGCTACAATGAGCAGTTCTTC
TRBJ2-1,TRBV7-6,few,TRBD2,CASSFTSGDNEQFF,TGTGCCAGCAGCTTCACTAGCGGAGACAATGAGCAGTTCTTC
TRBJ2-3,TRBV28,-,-,CASSPSPRGGTDTQYF,TGTGCCAGCAGCCCCTCGCCCAGAGGAGGCACAGATACGCAGTATTTT
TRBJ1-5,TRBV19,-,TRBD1,CASTRDRQNQPQHF,TGTGCCAGTACCCGGGACAGGCAAAATCAGCCCCAGCATTTT
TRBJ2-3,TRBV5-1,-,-,CASSLSTASTDTQYF,TGCGCCAGCAGCTTGTCGACAGCTAGCACAGATACGCAGTATTTT
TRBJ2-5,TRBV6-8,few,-,CASSKGLIPQETQYF,TGTGCCAGCAGTAAGGGATTGATACCCCAAGAGACCCAGTACTTC
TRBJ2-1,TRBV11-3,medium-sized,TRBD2,CASSRDGSSGGIRYNEQFF,TGTGCCAGCAGCCGCGACGGGAGTAGCGGGGGGATCCGTTACAATGAGCAGTTCTTC
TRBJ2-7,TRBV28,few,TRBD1,CASSLPTGVSEQYF,TGTGCCAGCAGCTTACCCACAGGGGTGAGTGAGCAGTACTTC
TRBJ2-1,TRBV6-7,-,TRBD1,CATQTGVEQFF,TGTGCCACACAGACAGGGGTTGAGCAGTTCTTC
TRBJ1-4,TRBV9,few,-,CASSARGGINEKLFF,TGTGCCAGCAGTGCCCGAGGGGGGATTAATGAAAAACTGTTTTTT
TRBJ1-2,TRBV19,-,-,CASRDGYGYTF,TGTGCCAGTCGGGACGGCTATGGCTACACCTTC
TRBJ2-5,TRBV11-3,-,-,CASSLDRAAGSETQYF,TGTGCCAGCAGCTTAGATAGGGCTGCAGGGTCGGAGACCCAGTACTTC
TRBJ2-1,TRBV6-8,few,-,CASSTENNEQFF,TGTGCCAGTTCCACGGAGAACAATGAGCAGTTCTTC
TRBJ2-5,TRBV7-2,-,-,CASSLHHQETQYF,TGTGCCAGCAGCTTACACCATCAAGAGACCCAGTACTTC